This T cell receptor (beta chain) was obtained from a study of cytomegalovirus exposure and HLA in healthy donors. The PCR contained 60 Vbeta and 13 Jbeta primers. Sequenced by immunoSEQ multiplex PCR; TCRdb stores in-frame clones only, minus some. The sample has about 190,000 clones; around 87% are singletons. Concerning this clone: What it binds is not known. This sample includes further DNA sequences coding for the same CDR3.

Germline V CDR1 and CDR2: MGHRA, YSYEKL. CDR3 length: 15 amino acids. J gave up 0 bases and V 1 base, and 3 bases lay outside the gene matches. Notes on the study in general: V- and J-gene trimming of TCR beta was linked (in a later analysis) to a missense DCLRE1C variant. Researchers reported in a later analysis that common viral pathogens appeared linked to several top clusters.

Input material: PBMCs. This sequence was found in a man aged 25 to 40 in good health and CMV-seronegative. V is TRBV4-1 and J is TRBJ2-7; 7 bases align to TRBD2. CDR3: CASSQGGGSSYEQYF. The CDR3 bases are TGCGCCAGCAGCCAAGGCGGGGGAAGCTCCTACGAGCAGTACTTC.